The 6 T cell receptor beta chains below were found in one sample sequenced in a study of T-cell reconstitution after alpha-beta-depleted transplantation in children. Unique molecular identifiers were incorporated into the prepared TCRbeta library. TCRdb re-called the PCR reads with MiXCR, one entry per CDR3 protein. This sample has some 460,000 distinct CDR3 sequences, with 15% to 20% found just once. The material sequenced was PBMCs, mostly from graft donor cells, taken 360 days after TCRalphabeta/CD19-depleted stem cell transplant. All receptors derive from a boy under two years old who had a stem cell transplant for Wiskott-Aldrich syndrome, so the T cells may come from the graft donor.

This clonotype was recorded only once. DNA of the CDR3: TGTGCCAGCAGCTTAACCCACAGGGTCAGCTCCTACAATGAGCAGTTCTTC. This gives the protein CASSLTHRVSSYNEQFF. The rearrangement uses TRBV7-2 and TRBJ2-1; possibly TRBD1 for D (6 bases). There are 17 residues in the CDR3. Germline loops: CDR1 SGHTA, CDR2 FQGNSA. Trimming removed 2 bases from V and 0 bases from J, with 14 bases in between.

At least ten counts were recorded for this clonotype. The chain carries TRBV12-3 or TRBV12-4 and TRBJ2-3; D ambiguous. V was shortened by 5 bases and J by 4 bases, with 7 bases between the two germline ends. This CDR3 spans 12 amino acids. The CDR3 DNA reads TGTGCCAGCAGTCCGAGAGCAGATACGCAGTATTTT. This codes for CASSPRADTQYF.

In its sample, this clonotype was seen many times. This chain uses TRBV12-3 or TRBV12-4 with TRBJ2-2, with D uncertain. The CDR3 spans 12 residues. Trimming stripped 5 bases from V and 5 bases from J, with 6 bases between. CDR3 DNA: TGTGCCAGCAGTAGTCTTACCGGGGAGCTGTTTTTT. Its protein product is CASSSLTGELFF.

This clonotype showed up just a few times. The chain combines TRBV12-3 or TRBV12-4 with TRBJ2-1; 9 nucleotides agree with TRBD2. The length of the CDR3 is 14 residues. With V trimmed by 6 bases and J by 9 bases, 9 bases remained unmatched. The CDR3 DNA reads TGTGCCAGCAGCCCGGGACTAGCTTTCATTGAGCAGTTCTTC. It yields the protein CASSPGLAFIEQFF.

This chain connects TRBV5-4 to TRBJ2-2, with 7 bases matching TRBD2. The J segment lost 5 bases and the V segment lost 2 bases, leaving 6 bases of the junction unmatched. Germline V lookup: CDR1 SGHNT, CDR2 YYREEE (reference sequence). This CDR3 is built from 15 residues. CDR3 amino acids: CASSFDAGVTGELFF. The CDR3 bases are TGTGCCAGCAGCTTCGATGCGGGGGTAACCGGGGAGCTGTTTTTT.

This clonotype has a handful of counts. This rearrangement joins TRBV11-3 to TRBJ1-3; 9 bases agree with TRBD1. The CDR3 is 16 residues long. Looked up from germline, CDR1 is SGHNT and CDR2 is YENEEA. With V trimmed by 1 base and J by 4 bases, 5 bases remained unmatched. The CDR3 reads CASSLVGQGSGNTIYF. CDR3 nucleotide sequence: TGTGCCAGCAGCTTAGTCGGACAGGGGTCGGGAAACACCATATATTTT.